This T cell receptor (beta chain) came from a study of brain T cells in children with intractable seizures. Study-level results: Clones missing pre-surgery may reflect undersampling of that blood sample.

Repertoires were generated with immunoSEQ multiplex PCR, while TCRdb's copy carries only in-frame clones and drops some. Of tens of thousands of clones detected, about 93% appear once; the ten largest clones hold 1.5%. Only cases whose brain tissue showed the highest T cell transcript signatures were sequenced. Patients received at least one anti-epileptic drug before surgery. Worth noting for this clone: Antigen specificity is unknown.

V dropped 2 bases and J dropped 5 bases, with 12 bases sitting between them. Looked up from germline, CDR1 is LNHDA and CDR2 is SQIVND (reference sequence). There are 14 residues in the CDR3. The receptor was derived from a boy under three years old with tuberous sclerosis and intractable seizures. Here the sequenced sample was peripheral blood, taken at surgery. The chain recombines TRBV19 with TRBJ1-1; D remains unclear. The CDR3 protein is CASSIWPGRTEAFF. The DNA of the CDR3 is TGTGCCAGTAGTATATGGCCCGGGAGGACTGAAGCTTTCTTT.